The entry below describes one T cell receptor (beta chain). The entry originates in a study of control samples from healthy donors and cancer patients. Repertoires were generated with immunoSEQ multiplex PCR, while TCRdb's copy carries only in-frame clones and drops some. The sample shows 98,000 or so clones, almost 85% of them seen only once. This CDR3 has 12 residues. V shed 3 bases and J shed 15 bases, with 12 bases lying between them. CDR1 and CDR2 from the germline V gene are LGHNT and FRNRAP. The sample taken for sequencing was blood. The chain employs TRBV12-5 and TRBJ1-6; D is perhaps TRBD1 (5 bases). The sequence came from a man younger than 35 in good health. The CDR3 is CASGFAGNLLHF. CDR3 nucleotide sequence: TGTGCTAGTGGTTTCGCAGGGAATCTCCTCCACTTT.